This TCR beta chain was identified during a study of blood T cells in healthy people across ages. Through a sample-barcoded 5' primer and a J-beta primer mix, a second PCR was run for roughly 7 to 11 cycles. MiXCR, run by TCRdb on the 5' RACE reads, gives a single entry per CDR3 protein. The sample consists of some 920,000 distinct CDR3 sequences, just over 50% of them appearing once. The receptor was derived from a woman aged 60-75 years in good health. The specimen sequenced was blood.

The CDR3 DNA sequence: TGTGCCAGTGGAGGGGGGCAAAAAGCTTTCTTT. It is translated as CASGGGQKAFF. The J gene is TRBJ1-1, the V gene TRBV12-3 or TRBV12-4; possible D gene TRBD1, 6 bases. The CDR3 is made up of 11 amino acids. V lost 9 bases, J lost 9 bases, and 14 bases lay in between.